This T cell receptor beta chain was sequenced during a study of control samples from healthy donors and cancer patients. The repertoire was sequenced with immunoSEQ multiplex PCR; TCRdb's copy has only in-frame clones and lacks some. The sample includes tens of thousands of clones, around nine tenths of them seen just once. Trimming took off 3 bases at V and 5 bases at J, with 11 bases between the two ends. Germline CDR1 and CDR2: DFQATT and SNEGSKA (reference sequence). CDR3 length: 13 residues. The sequenced sample consisted of blood. The receptor was isolated from a woman aged 55-69 years in good health. This chain connects TRBV20-1 to TRBJ1-5; D unclear. The CDR3, as DNA: TGCAGTGCTAGTGCGGGGTCGGATCAGCCCCAGCATTTT. As protein: CSASAGSDQPQHF.